The 18 T cell receptor beta chains reported below all come from one sample, sequenced in a study of T cell responses to AZD1222 COVID-19 vaccine. Profiling relied on immunoSEQ multiplex PCR, and the TCRdb table lists in-frame clones only, not all of them. The data hold approximately 90,000 clones, with 85% to 90% observed a single time. The material sequenced was peripheral blood, taken on day 0 of AZD1222 vaccination. All receptors come from an adult in good health.

This chain uses TRBV5-1 with TRBJ1-5; 10 bases are shared with TRBD1. Germline CDR1 reads SGHRS; CDR2 reads YFSETQ. There are 15 residues in the CDR3. V was pared by 5 bases and J by 4 bases, with 6 bases of the junction left unmatched. The DNA of the CDR3 is TGCGCCAGCAGTCCGACAGGGGGCGTAAATCAGCCCCAGCATTTT. This translates into CASSPTGGVNQPQHF. The full variable domain, rest sourced from reference TRBV5-1 and TRBJ1-5, is KAGVTQTPRYLIKTRGQQVTLSCSPISGHRSVSWYQQTPGQGLQFLFEYFSETQRNKGNFPGRFSGRQFSNSRSEMNVSTLELGDSALYLCASSPTGGVNQPQHFGDGTRLSIL.

The CDR3 is CASSLVFRPLSPLHF. In nucleotides, the CDR3 is TGCGCCAGCAGCTTGGTCTTTCGTCCACTATCACCCCTCCACTTT. The J gene is TRBJ1-6, the V gene TRBV5-1; D is unresolved. The CDR3 runs to 15 residues. The V gene lost 0 bases and the J gene lost 10 bases, with 14 bases spanning the gap. CDR1 is SGHRS and CDR2 is YFSETQ in the germline V gene.

This chain links TRBV7-9 with TRBJ1-1, with 11 nucleotides matching TRBD1. Germline-derived CDR1 and CDR2 are SEHNR and FQNEAQ (reference sequence). V was clipped by 5 bases and J by 8 bases; unmatched bases: 10. The CDR3 is 15 residues long. The DNA of the CDR3 is TGTGCCAGCAGCCACCCGGGACAGGGGGGGGTCGAAGCTTTCTTT. Amino acid sequence: CASSHPGQGGVEAFF. The complete variable domain, with remaining parts taken from reference TRBV7-9 and TRBJ1-1, reads DTGVSQNPRHKITKRGQNVTFRCDPISEHNRLYWYRQTLGQGPEFLTYFQNEAQLEKSRLLSDRFSAERPKGSFSTLEIQRTEQGDSAMYLCASSHPGQGGVEAFFGQGTRLTVV.

In its sample, this clone was seen once. The chain couples TRBV5-4 to TRBJ1-4, with D unresolved. Trimming stripped 0 bases from V and 10 bases from J, with 10 bases between. There are 13 residues in the CDR3. The germline CDR1 and CDR2 sequences are SGHNT and YYREEE (reference sequence). CDR3 in amino acids: CASSLGGSRKLFF. The CDR3 nucleotides are TGTGCCAGCAGCTTGGGAGGGTCGAGAAAACTGTTTTTT.

About this clone itself: Within the sample, other DNA sequences also encode this same CDR3. This chain joins TRBV9 and TRBJ1-3; TRBD1 is a possible D gene (5 bases). Germline values: CDR1 SGDLS, CDR2 YYNGEE. Trimming shortened V by 0 bases and J by 1 base, and 8 bases separated the two germline ends. CDR3 size: 15 residues. CDR3 region: CASSVESGSGNTIYF. The CDR3 coding sequence is TGTGCCAGCAGCGTAGAGTCAGGGTCTGGAAACACCATATATTTT. The whole variable domain, filled in from reference TRBV9 and TRBJ1-3, reads DSGVTQTPKHLITATGQRVTLRCSPRSGDLSVYWYQQSLDQGLQFLIQYYNGEERAKGNILERFSAQQFPDLHSELNLSSLELGDSALYFCASSVESGSGNTIYFGEGSWLTVV.

The chain couples TRBV5-1 to TRBJ2-5; 7 bases map to TRBD1. The CDR3 sequence is 15 residues long. J gave up 2 bases and V 1 base, and 5 bases lay outside the gene matches. Germline assignment: CDR1 SGHRS and CDR2 YFSETQ. The CDR3: CASSLTDRTQETQYF. CDR3 bases: TGCGCCAGCAGCTTGACGGACAGGACTCAAGAGACCCAGTACTTC.

In this sample, this clone turned up a few times. The J gene is TRBJ1-4, the V gene TRBV21-1. TRBV21-1 is classified as a pseudogene. This CDR3 is 15 amino acids long. The CDR3 bases are TGTGCCAGCAGCAAAGCCGACAGCCGAGAGGGAAAACTGTTTTTT. This codes for CASSKADSREGKLFF.

V and J are TRBV7-2 and TRBJ1-2; 8 bases match TRBD1. Losses at the gene ends were 4 bases for V and 1 base for J; bases not matched to a gene: 5. The CDR3 is 15 amino acids. CDR1 is SGHTA and CDR2 is FQGNSA in the germline V gene. The CDR3 coding sequence is TGTGCCAGCAGCTCTCAGGGGGCGAATAACTATGGCTACACCTTC. This codes for CASSSQGANNYGYTF.

This chain links TRBV5-6 with TRBJ1-1, with a possible D match to TRBD1 (5 bases). Trimming left V 2 bases short and J 5 bases short, with 16 bases between. There are 15 residues in the CDR3. Germline V gives CDR1 SGHDT, CDR2 YYEEEE. The CDR3 DNA follows: TGTGCCAGCAGCTTAATCCGGGGGAGTGGGACTGAAGCTTTCTTT. It yields the protein CASSLIRGSGTEAFF.

The chain joins TRBV1 to TRBJ2-3; the table's D call, TRBD1, was not checked against the DNA. TRBV1 is a pseudogene segment. The CDR3 spans 13 residues. CDR3 protein: CTSSRHRKDTQYF. In DNA form, the CDR3 reads TGCACCAGCAGCCGACATAGGAAAGATACGCAGTATTTT.

The V call is TRBV9, the J call TRBJ1-5, with D tentatively TRBD1 (6 bases). CDR1 and CDR2 from the germline V gene are SGDLS and YYNGEE. CDR3 length equals 14 residues. Trimming pared 0 bases from V and 7 bases from J, leaving 11 bases between. CDR3: CASSVGDNGQPQHF. CDR3 nucleotides: TGTGCCAGCAGCGTAGGGGACAACGGCCAGCCCCAGCATTTT.

This sequence joins TRBV7-2 and TRBJ2-3; TRBD1 might be the D (7 bases). In germline, CDR1 is SGHTA, CDR2 FQGNSA. V lost 5 bases to trimming and J lost 4 bases, with 10 bases between them. The CDR3 has 13 residues. The CDR3 region has the DNA TGTGCCAGCAGCCCCAGGGGGGCAGATACGCAGTATTTT. This gives the protein CASSPRGADTQYF.

This rearrangement joins TRBV10-3 to TRBJ2-1, with TRBD2 as a possible D gene (5 bases). CDR1 is ENHRY and CDR2 is SYGVKD in the germline V gene. V lost 0 bases and J 2 bases, leaving 14 bases between the germline ends. The CDR3 has 17 residues. The CDR3 reads CAISESNSLAPYNEQFF. CDR3 in DNA: TGTGCCATCAGTGAGTCGAATAGTCTAGCCCCCTACAATGAGCAGTTCTTC.

The chain is built from TRBV2 and TRBJ2-7, with D unresolved. The CDR3 consists of 14 residues. Per germline, CDR1 SNHLY and CDR2 FYNNEI. V was trimmed by 1 base and J by 4 bases, leaving 11 bases between them. The chain's CDR3 is CASSEGGHFYEQYF. CDR3 nucleotides: TGTGCCAGCAGTGAAGGTGGGCATTTTTACGAGCAGTACTTC.

In this sample, this clone turned up once. V gene TRBV4-1 combines with J gene TRBJ2-5; D unresolved. Germline V gene lookup returns CDR1 MGHRA and CDR2 YSYEKL. Between the trimmed V and J ends, which lost 0 bases and 4 bases, there was a span of 3 bases. CDR3 length: 12 residues. The DNA of the CDR3 is TGCGCCAGCAGCCAAGATCGAGAGACCCAGTACTTC. Translation gives CASSQDRETQYF.

The chain uses TRBV18 and TRBJ2-3, with D possibly matching TRBD2 (7 bases). This CDR3 comprises 15 residues. V lost 4 bases to trimming and J lost 3 bases, with 14 bases between them. CDR1 KGHSH and CDR2 LQKENI come from the germline V gene. CDR3 residues: CASSLGGGPTDTQYF. As DNA, the CDR3 is TGTGCCAGCTCACTTGGGGGGGGGCCGACAGATACGCAGTATTTT.

This clone has a count of ten or more. At the DNA level, this CDR3 is encoded by other sequences in the same sample as well. The chain carries TRBV2 and TRBJ2-7, with 14 nucleotides matching TRBD2. After removal of 6 bases from V and 3 bases from J, the junction contained 1 base not matched to a gene. The CDR3 is 14 residues long. Germline values: CDR1 SNHLY, CDR2 FYNNEI. Here the CDR3 DNA reads TGTGCCAGCAGAGGGACTAGCGGGGGCTACGAGCAGTACTTC. Translating gives CASRGTSGGYEQYF.

This clone is a singleton in its sample. For the CDR3, the DNA is TGCGCCAGCAGCCAGAACAATGAGCAGTTCTTC. Translation: CASSQNNEQFF. The V call is TRBV4-1, the J call TRBJ2-1; D ambiguous. V lost 3 bases to trimming and J lost 5 bases, with 2 bases between them. Germline CDR1 and CDR2: MGHRA and YSYEKL. This CDR3 is built from 11 residues.